This entry concerns a single TCR beta chain. Its target is unknown. The data stem from a study of regulatory T cells in long-lasting Graves disease. Overall study findings and caveats: Persistent Graves' patients showed a TCR diversity that was lower than that of newly diagnosed ones. Those with persistent disease had in common more public clonotypes (roughly 3,000) than new patients (about 900). TRBV28, TRBJ1-2 and TRBJ2-5 were segments that persistent disease favored.

Described time point: persistent/refractory GD, antithyroid drugs over 5 years with positive TRAb. Researchers made the TCR library from RNA that was extracted from PBMCs. The CDR3 is 18 residues long. Trimming took off 5 bases at V and 1 base at J, with 20 bases between the two ends. The germline V gene encodes CDR1 SEHNR and CDR2 FQNEAQ (reference sequence). Arm-PCR of CDR3 regions and iRepertoire HTBI primers were used to build TCR beta libraries. TCRdb reprocessed the multiplex PCR reads with MiXCR, giving one entry per CDR3 protein. Of some 450,000 distinct CDR3 sequences in the sample, 20% to 25% were seen once.

This chain uses TRBV7-9 with TRBJ2-2; TRBD1 is a possible D gene (6 bases). The input for sequencing was peripheral blood mononuclear cells (PBMCs), taken when the disease was refractory, from a patient treated with antithyroid drugs. The origin of this receptor is a female donor with Graves disease. CDR3 nucleotides: TGTGCCAGCAGCCAGACCCTGGACAGAGGCCTGAACACCGGGGAGCTGTTTTTT. Translated, it gives CASSQTLDRGLNTGELFF.